The sequence of this T cell receptor beta chain was determined in a study of beta chain features in type 1 diabetes. Study summary: Researchers looked at some 110 million sorted cells across all samples. Findings and limits, study-wide: An over-representation of cells with high TCR expression could result from cDNA sequencing. People with Type 1 diabetes carried modestly yet significantly shorter TCRB CDR3s in all four CD4+ subsets. The VDJ junctions of type 1 diabetes patients carried fewer insertions and more deletions.

A word on this clone: Its antigen is not identified.

Reverse transcription of all isolated RNA meant that expressed TCRB transcripts were sequenced. TCRdb keeps only in-frame clones here, not all; method: immunoSEQ multiplex PCR. The table lists about 160,000 clones, about 7.9% of them singletons. Sequencing was carried out using central memory CD4+ T cells from blood. The TCR sequence derives from a young man with type 1 diabetes.

CDR3 nucleotide sequence: TGTGCCAGCAGCGAGGGACAGGGACCATACGAGCAGTACTTC. It yields the protein CASSEGQGPYEQYF. This chain joins TRBV7-2 and TRBJ2-7, with TRBD1 matching over 9 bases. Germline CDR1 SGHTA, CDR2 FQGNSA. The CDR3 is 14 residues long. The trim removed 5 bases at V and 4 bases at J, leaving 6 bases unmatched.